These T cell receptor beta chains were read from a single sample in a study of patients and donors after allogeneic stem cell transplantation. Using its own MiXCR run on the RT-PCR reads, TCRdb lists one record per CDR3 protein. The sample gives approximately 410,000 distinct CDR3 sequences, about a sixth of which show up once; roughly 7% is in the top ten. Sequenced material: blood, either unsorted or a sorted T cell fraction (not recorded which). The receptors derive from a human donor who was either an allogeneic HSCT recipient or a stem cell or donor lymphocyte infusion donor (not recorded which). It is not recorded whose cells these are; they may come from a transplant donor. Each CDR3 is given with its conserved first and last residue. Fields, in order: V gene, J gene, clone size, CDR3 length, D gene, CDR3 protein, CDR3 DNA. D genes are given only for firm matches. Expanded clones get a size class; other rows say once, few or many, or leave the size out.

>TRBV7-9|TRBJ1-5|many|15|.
CASSLALQGYQPQHF
TGTGCCAGCAGCTTGGCATTACAGGGCTATCAGCCCCAGCATTTT
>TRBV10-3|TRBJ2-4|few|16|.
CAISRGFETAKNIQYF
TGTGCCATCAGCCGGGGTTTTGAGACGGCCAAAAACATTCAGTACTTC
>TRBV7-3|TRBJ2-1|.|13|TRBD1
CASGTGPYNEQFF
TGTGCCAGCGGGACAGGGCCCTACAATGAGCAGTTCTTC
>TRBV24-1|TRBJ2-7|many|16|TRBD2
CATRAPWRGTSYEQYF
TGTGCCACCAGGGCACCCTGGCGGGGGACTTCCTACGAGCAGTACTTC
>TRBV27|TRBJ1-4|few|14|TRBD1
CASSRGTANEKLFF
TGTGCCAGCAGCCGAGGGACAGCTAATGAAAAACTGTTTTTT
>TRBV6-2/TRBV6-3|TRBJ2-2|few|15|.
CASSLPLRFFGELFF
TGTGCCAGCAGCCTCCCTCTCAGGTTCTTCGGGGAGCTGTTTTTT
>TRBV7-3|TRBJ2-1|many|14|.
CASSQALGPAEQFF
TGTGCCAGCAGCCAGGCACTAGGGCCCGCTGAGCAGTTCTTC
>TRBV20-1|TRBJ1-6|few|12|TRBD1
CSANTGESPLHF
TGCAGTGCTAATACAGGGGAGTCACCCCTCCACTTT
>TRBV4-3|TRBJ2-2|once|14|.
CASSQGPTTGELFF
TGCGCCAGCAGCCAAGGGCCCACCACCGGGGAGCTGTTTTTT
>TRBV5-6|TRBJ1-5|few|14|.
CASSFGHGFQPQHF
TGTGCCAGCAGCTTCGGACACGGCTTTCAGCCCCAGCATTTT
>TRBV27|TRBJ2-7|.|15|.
CASSPPGSVHYEQYF
TGTGCCAGCAGTCCCCCAGGGTCGGTCCACTACGAGCAGTACTTC
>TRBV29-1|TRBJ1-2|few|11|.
CSVEEVHGYTF
TGCAGCGTTGAAGAAGTCCATGGCTACACCTTC
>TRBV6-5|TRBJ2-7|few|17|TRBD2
CASSWLGLAGGRDEQYF
TGTGCCAGCAGTTGGCTGGGACTAGCGGGAGGGAGGGACGAGCAGTACTTC
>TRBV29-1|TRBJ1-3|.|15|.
CSVEDGLFSGNTIYF
TGCAGCGTTGAAGATGGCCTGTTCTCTGGAAACACCATATATTTT
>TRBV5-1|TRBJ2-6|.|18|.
CASSRGVQGGSGANVLTF
TGCGCCAGCAGCCGGGGGGTACAGGGCGGCTCTGGGGCCAACGTCCTGACTTTC
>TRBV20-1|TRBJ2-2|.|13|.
CSAHRVSTGELFF
TGCAGTGCCCACAGGGTTTCCACCGGGGAGCTGTTTTTT
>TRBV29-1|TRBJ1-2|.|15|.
CSVEDEGPGDYGYTF
TGCAGCGTTGAAGATGAGGGACCCGGGGACTATGGCTACACCTTC
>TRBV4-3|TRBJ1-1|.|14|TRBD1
CASSHRQGAREAFF
TGCGCCAGCAGCCACAGACAGGGGGCGCGGGAAGCTTTCTTT
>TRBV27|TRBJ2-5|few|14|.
CASRPSRFRETQYF
TGTGCCAGCAGACCTTCCAGGTTCCGAGAGACCCAGTACTTC
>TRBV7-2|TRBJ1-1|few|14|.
CASSLDPGVAEAFF
TGTGCCAGCAGCTTAGATCCCGGGGTTGCCGAAGCTTTCTTT
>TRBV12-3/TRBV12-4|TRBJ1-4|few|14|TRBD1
CASRRRTGTEKLFF
TGTGCCAGCAGAAGGAGGACAGGGACCGAAAAACTGTTTTTT
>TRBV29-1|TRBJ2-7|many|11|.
CSVTATYEQYF
TGCAGCGTGACAGCAACCTACGAGCAGTACTTC
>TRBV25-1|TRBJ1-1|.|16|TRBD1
CASSAIHRGRNTEAFF
TGTGCCAGCAGTGCCATCCACAGGGGGAGGAACACTGAAGCTTTCTTT